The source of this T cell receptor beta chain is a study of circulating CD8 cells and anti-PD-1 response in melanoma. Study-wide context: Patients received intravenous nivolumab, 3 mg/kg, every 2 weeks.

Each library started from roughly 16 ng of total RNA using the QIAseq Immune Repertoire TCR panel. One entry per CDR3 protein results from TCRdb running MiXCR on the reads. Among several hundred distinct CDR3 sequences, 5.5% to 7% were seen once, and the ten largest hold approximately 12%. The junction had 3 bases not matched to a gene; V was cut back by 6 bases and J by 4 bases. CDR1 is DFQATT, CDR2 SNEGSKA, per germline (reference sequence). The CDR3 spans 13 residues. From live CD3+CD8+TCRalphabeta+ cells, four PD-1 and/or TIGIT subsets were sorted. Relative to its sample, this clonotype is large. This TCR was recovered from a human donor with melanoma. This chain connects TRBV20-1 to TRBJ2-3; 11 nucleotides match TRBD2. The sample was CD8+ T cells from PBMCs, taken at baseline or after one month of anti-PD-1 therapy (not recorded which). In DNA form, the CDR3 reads TGCAGTGCACCTAGCGGGAGGCCAGATACGCAGTATTTT. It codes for CSAPSGRPDTQYF.